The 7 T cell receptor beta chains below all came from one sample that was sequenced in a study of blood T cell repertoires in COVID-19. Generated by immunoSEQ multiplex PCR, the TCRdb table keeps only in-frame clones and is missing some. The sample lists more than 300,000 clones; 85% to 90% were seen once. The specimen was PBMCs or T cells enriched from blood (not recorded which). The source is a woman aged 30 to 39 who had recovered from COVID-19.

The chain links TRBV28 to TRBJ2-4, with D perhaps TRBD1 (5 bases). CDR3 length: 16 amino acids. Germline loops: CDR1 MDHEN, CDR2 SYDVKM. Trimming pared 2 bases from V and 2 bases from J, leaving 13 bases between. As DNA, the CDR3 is TGTGCCAGCAGTTTAGAGAGACAGCCGACCAAAAACATTCAGTACTTC. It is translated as CASSLERQPTKNIQYF.

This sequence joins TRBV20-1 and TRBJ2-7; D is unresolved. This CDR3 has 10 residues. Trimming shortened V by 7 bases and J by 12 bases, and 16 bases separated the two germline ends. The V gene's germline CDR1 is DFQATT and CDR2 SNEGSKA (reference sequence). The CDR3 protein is CSVQAGSLYF. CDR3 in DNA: TGCAGTGTTCAAGCCGGGTCTCTGTACTTC.

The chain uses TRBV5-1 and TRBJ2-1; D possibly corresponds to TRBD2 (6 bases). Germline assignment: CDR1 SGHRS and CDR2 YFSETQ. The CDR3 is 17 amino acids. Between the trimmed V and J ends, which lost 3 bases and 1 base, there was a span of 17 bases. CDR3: CASSSEGLLGSYNEQFF. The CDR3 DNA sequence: TGCGCCAGCAGCTCGGAGGGTTTGTTGGGATCCTACAATGAGCAGTTCTTC.

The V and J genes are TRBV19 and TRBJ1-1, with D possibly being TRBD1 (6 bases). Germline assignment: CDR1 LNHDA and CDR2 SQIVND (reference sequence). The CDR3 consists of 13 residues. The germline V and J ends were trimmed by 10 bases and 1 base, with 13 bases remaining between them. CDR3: CATSDRSNTEAFF. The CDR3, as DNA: TGTGCCACCTCAGACAGGTCGAACACTGAAGCTTTCTTT. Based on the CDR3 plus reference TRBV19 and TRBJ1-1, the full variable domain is DGGITQSPKYLFRKEGQNVTLSCEQNLNHDAMYWYRQDPGQGLRLIYYSQIVNDFQKGDIAEGYSVSREKKESFPLTVTSAQKNPTAFYLCATSDRSNTEAFFGQGTRLTVV.

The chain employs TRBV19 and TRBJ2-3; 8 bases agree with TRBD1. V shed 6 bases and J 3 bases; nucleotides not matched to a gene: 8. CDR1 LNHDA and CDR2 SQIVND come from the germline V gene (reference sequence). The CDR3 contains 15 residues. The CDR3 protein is CASRLTGVSTDTQYF. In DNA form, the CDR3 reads TGTGCCAGTAGGCTGACAGGGGTATCAACAGATACGCAGTATTTT.

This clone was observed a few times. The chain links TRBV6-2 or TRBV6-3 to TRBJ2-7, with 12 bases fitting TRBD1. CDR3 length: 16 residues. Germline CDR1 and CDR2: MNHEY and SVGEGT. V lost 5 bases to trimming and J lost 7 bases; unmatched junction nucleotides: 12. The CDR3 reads CASSLLPGQGADEQYF. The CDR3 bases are TGTGCCAGCAGTCTCCTTCCGGGACAGGGGGCTGATGAGCAGTACTTC.

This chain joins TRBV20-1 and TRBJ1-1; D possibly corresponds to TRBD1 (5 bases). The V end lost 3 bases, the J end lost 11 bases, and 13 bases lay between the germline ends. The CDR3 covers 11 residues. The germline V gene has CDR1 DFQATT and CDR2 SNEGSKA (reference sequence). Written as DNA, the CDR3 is TGCAGTGCTAGTAAGGGGTTTCAGGCTTTCTTT. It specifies CSASKGFQAFF.